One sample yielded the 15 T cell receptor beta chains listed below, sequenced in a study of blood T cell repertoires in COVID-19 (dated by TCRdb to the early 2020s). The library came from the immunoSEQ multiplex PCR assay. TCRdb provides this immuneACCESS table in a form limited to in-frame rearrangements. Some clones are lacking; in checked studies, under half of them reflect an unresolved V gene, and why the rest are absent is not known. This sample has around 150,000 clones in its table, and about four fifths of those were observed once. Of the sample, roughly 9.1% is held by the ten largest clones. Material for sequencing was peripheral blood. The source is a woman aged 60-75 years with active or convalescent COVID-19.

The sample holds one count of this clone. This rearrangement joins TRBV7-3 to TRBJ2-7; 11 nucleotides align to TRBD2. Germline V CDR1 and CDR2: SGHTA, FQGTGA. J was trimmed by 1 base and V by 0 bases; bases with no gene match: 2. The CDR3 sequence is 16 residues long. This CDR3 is CASSLTRTSGSYEQYF. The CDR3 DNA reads TGTGCCAGCAGCTTAACTCGGACTAGCGGGTCCTACGAGCAGTACTTC. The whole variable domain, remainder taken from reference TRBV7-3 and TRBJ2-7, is GAGVSQTPSNKVTEKGKYVELRCDPISGHTALYWYRQSLGQGPEFLIYFQGTGAADDSGLPNDRFFAVRPEGSVSTLKIQRTERGDSAVYLCASSLTRTSGSYEQYFGPGTRLTVT.

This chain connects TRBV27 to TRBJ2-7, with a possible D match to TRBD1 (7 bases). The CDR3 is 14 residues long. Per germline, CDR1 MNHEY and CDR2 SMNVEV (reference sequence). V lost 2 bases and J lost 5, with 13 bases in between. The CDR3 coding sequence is TGTGCCAGCAGTTTAAGGAGGGGGCTAAACGAGCAGTACTTC. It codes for CASSLRRGLNEQYF.

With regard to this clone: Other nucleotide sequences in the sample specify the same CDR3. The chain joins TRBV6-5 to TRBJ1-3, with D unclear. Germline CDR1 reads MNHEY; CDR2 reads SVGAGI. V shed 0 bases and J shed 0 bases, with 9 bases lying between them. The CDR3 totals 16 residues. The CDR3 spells CASSYSGSSSGNTIYF. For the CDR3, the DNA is TGTGCCAGCAGTTACTCCGGGAGCTCCTCTGGAAACACCATATATTTT.

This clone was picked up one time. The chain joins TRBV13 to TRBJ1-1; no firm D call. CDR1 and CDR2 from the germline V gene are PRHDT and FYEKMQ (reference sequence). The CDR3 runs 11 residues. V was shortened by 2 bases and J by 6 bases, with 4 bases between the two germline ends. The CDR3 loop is CASSLTAEAFF. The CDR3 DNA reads TGTGCCAGCAGCTTAACTGCTGAAGCTTTCTTT. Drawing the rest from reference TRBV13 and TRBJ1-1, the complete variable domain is AAGVIQSPRHLIKEKRETATLKCYPIPRHDTVYWYQQGPGQDPQFLISFYEKMQSDKGSIPDRFSAQQFSDYHSELNMSSLELGDSALYFCASSLTAEAFFGQGTRLTVV.

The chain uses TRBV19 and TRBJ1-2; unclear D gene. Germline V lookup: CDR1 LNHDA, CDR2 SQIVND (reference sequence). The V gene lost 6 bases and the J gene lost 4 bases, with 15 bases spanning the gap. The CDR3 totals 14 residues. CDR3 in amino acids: CASSPDYSAYGYTF. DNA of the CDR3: TGTGCCAGTAGCCCCGACTATTCGGCCTATGGCTACACCTTC.

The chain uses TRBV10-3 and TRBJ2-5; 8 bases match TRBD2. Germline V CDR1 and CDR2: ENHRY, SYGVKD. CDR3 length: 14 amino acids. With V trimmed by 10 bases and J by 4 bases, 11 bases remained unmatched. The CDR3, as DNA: TGTGCCAGCAGGTCAAGCGGGAGTCGAGAGACCCAGTACTTC. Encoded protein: CASRSSGSRETQYF.

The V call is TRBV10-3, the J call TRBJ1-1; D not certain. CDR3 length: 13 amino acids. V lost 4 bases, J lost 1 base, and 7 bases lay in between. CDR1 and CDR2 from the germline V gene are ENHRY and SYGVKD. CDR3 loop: CAISGPGNTEAFF. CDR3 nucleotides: TGTGCCATCAGTGGCCCCGGGAACACTGAAGCTTTCTTT.

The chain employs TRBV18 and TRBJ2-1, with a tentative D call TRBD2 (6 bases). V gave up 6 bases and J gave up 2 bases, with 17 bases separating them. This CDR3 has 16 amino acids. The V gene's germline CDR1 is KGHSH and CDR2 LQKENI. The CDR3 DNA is TGTGCCAGCTCTCGCATAGCGGAACGTACCTACAATGAGCAGTTCTTC. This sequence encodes CASSRIAERTYNEQFF.

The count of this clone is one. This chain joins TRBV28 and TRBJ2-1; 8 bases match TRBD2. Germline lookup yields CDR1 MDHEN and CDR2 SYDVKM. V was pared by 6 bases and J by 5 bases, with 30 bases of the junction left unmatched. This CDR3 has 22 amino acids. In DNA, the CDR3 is TGTGCCAGCAGGTTTCCTTCCCGGGAGGGTCCGGGGGTGGGGCGGGAGAACAATGAGCAGTTCTTC. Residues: CASRFPSREGPGVGRENNEQFF.

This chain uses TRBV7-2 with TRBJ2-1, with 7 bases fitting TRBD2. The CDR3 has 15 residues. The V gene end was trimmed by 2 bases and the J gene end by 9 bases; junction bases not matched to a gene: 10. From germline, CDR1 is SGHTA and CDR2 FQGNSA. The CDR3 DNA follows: TGTGCCAGCAGCTTATCTGGGGAACTAGCGAGTGAGCAGTTCTTC. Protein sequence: CASSLSGELASEQFF.

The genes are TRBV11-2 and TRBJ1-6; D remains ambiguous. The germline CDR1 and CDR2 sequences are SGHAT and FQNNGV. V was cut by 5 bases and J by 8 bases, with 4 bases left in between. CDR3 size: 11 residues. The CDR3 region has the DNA TGTGCCAGCAGCCATGATTCACCCCTCCACTTT. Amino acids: CASSHDSPLHF.

The CDR3 is CASSPRAGSLDTQYF. Written as DNA, the CDR3 is TGTGCCAGCTCACCACGTGCGGGGTCCTTGGATACGCAGTATTTT. The chain has TRBV18 and TRBJ2-3, with a weak D call TRBD2 (6 bases). In germline, CDR1 is KGHSH, CDR2 LQKENI. This CDR3 comprises 15 residues. Deletions cut 1 base from V and 6 bases from J, with 14 bases between.

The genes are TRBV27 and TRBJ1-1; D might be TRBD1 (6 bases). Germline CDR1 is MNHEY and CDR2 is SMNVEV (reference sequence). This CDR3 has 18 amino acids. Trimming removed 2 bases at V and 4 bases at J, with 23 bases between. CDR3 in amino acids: CASSLKGDAVIATTEAFF. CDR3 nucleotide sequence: TGTGCCAGCAGTTTAAAGGGGGATGCGGTAATCGCGACCACTGAAGCTTTCTTT.

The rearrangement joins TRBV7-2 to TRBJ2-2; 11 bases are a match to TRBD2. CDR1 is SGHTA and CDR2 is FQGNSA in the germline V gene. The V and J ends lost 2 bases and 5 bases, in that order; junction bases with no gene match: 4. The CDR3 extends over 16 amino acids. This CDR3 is CASSLMTSGITGELFF. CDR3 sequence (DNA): TGTGCCAGCAGCTTAATGACTAGCGGGATAACCGGGGAGCTGTTTTTT.

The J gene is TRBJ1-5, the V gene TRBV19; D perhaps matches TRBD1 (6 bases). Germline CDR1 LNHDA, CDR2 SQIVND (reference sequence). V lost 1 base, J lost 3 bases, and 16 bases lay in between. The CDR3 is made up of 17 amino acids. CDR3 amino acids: CASSIGLRGGNNQPQHF. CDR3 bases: TGTGCCAGTAGTATAGGCCTGAGGGGGGGCAACAATCAGCCCCAGCATTTT.